This T cell receptor beta chain originates from a study of PD-1 blockade in classical Hodgkin lymphoma. Whole-study findings and limits: Some patients started nivolumab under 1 year after ASCT, and they were excluded. By C4D1 there was a significant rise in CD4+ TCR diversity but not in CD8+ TCR diversity. Baseline diversity resembling that of newly diagnosed patients was seen in complete responders.

In regard to this clone: The antigen is unknown.

Some clones are missing from TCRdb's copy, which holds only in-frame ones; the method was immunoSEQ multiplex PCR. The top ten clones hold more than 20% of a sample with about 13,000 clones, about 94% of them seen once. Every patient was affected by relapse after autologous stem cell transplantation, while exposure to brentuximab vedotin was not uniform. This clonotype originated in a human donor with classical Hodgkin lymphoma. Specimen: peripheral blood mononuclear cells (PBMCs), collected at baseline.

In DNA, the CDR3 is TGTGCCAGCAGCACGAGAGGACAGGGTAGGGACACCGGGGAGCTGTTTTTT. Its protein is CASSTRGQGRDTGELFF. The V and J genes are TRBV11-2 and TRBJ2-2; 8 nucleotides align to TRBD1. Trimming cost V 5 bases and J 3 bases; bases outside gene matches: 11. From germline, CDR1 is SGHAT and CDR2 FQNNGV. This CDR3 spans 17 amino acids.